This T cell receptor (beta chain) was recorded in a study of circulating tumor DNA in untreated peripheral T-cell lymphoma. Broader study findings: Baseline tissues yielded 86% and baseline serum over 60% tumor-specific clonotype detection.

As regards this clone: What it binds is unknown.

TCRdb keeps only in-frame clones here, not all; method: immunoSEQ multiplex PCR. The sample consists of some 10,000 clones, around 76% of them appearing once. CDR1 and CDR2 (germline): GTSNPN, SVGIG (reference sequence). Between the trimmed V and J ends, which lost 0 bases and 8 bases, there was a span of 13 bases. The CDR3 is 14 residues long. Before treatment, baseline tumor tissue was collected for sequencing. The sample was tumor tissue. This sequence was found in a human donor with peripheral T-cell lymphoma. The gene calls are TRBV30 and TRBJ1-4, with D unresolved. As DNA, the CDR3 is TGTGCCTGGAGTGTACGGCCCTCCGGGGAAAAACTGTTTTTT. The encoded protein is CAWSVRPSGEKLFF. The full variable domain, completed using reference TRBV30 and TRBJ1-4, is SQTIHQWPATLVQPVGSPLSLECTVEGTSNPNLYWYRQAAGRGLQLLFYSVGIGQISSEVPQNLSASRPQDRQFILSSKKLLLSDSGFYLCAWSVRPSGEKLFFGSGTQLSVL.